This T cell receptor (beta chain) derives from a study of control samples from healthy donors and cancer patients. The protocol was immunoSEQ multiplex PCR, while the TCRdb copy is restricted to in-frame clones and leaves out a portion. The data show roughly 150,000 clones, roughly 93% seen once. The CDR3 runs 15 residues. V dropped 4 bases and J dropped 2 bases, with 14 bases sitting between them. Germline CDR1 and CDR2: KGHSH and LQKENI. Specimen: blood. The sequence came from a man between 45 and 60 years old in good health. The chain employs TRBV18 and TRBJ1-2; unclear D gene. The CDR3 sequence: CASSQGNSVNYGYTF. The CDR3 coding sequence is TGTGCCAGCTCACAGGGTAATAGTGTGAACTATGGCTACACCTTC.